The following is a TCR beta chain sequence with its context. This entry is derived from a study of T cell changes during pregnancy in multiple sclerosis. Germline CDR1 is MNHNS and CDR2 is SASEGT. V gave up 10 bases and J gave up 1 base; unmatched junction bases: 7. This CDR3 region has 14 residues. Libraries were prepared by immunoSEQ multiplex PCR; TCRdb keeps only in-frame clonotypes and omits some of them. Of some 67,000 clones in the sample, just over 90% were seen once. The V call is TRBV6-1, the J call TRBJ2-7; 10 bases align to TRBD2. The source was peripheral blood, collected after pregnancy. The clonotype comes from a female donor with multiple sclerosis, enrolled in a pregnancy study. CDR3 residues: CATEREGLSYEQYF. Written as DNA, the CDR3 is TGTGCCACCGAGCGGGAGGGCCTATCCTACGAGCAGTACTTC.